This is a list of T cell receptor beta chains from one sample in a study of blood T cell repertoires in COVID-19. Only in-frame clones appear in the TCRdb table, and some are missing; sequencing was by immunoSEQ multiplex PCR. Here the sample spans 99,000 or so clones, 80% to 85% being singletons. The sample comprised peripheral blood. The receptor set was obtained from a man older than 75 with acute or convalescent COVID-19. The CDR3 runs from the conserved cysteine through the conserved F or W. The order of the fields is J gene, CDR3 length, V gene, clone size, D gene, CDR3 protein, CDR3 DNA. The D gene is left open where the match is weak. Rows may omit the clone size; those that give it use once, few, many or a size class.

j_gene: TRBJ2-3; len: 14; v_gene: TRBV28; abundance: -; d_gene: TRBD2; CDR3aa: CATELAGDQDTQYF; CDR3nt: TGTGCCACCGAACTAGCGGGAGATCAAGATACGCAGTATTTT
j_gene: TRBJ1-1; len: 16; v_gene: TRBV5-5; abundance: -; d_gene: TRBD1; CDR3aa: CASSPRGQVMNTEAFF; CDR3nt: TGTGCCAGCAGCCCTCGGGGACAGGTCATGAACACTGAAGCTTTCTTT
j_gene: TRBJ1-1; len: 14; v_gene: TRBV9; abundance: -; d_gene: -; CDR3aa: CASSVASHNTEAFF; CDR3nt: TGTGCCAGCAGCGTAGCAAGCCATAACACTGAAGCTTTCTTT
j_gene: TRBJ2-1; len: 15; v_gene: TRBV5-1; abundance: -; d_gene: -; CDR3aa: CASSGGTRSYNEQFF; CDR3nt: TGCGCCAGCAGCGGCGGGACCAGATCCTACAATGAGCAGTTCTTC
j_gene: TRBJ1-1; len: 14; v_gene: TRBV28; abundance: -; d_gene: -; CDR3aa: CASSLMGADTEAFF; CDR3nt: TGTGCCAGCAGTTTGATGGGGGCAGACACTGAAGCTTTCTTT
j_gene: TRBJ1-1; len: 15; v_gene: TRBV28; abundance: -; d_gene: TRBD1; CDR3aa: CASRGKGAGDTEAFF; CDR3nt: TGTGCCAGCAGGGGCAAGGGGGCCGGGGACACTGAAGCTTTCTTT
j_gene: TRBJ2-2; len: 17; v_gene: TRBV30; abundance: -; d_gene: TRBD2; CDR3aa: CAWNPTPGREYTGELFF; CDR3nt: TGTGCCTGGAACCCCACCCCGGGGCGGGAGTACACCGGGGAGCTGTTTTTT
j_gene: TRBJ2-3; len: 16; v_gene: TRBV9; abundance: -; d_gene: -; CDR3aa: CASSGRTGGGTDTQYF; CDR3nt: TGTGCCAGCAGCGGACGGACAGGAGGGGGCACAGATACGCAGTATTTT
j_gene: TRBJ1-1; len: 15; v_gene: TRBV6-5; abundance: -; d_gene: TRBD1; CDR3aa: CASRPPTGVNTEAFF; CDR3nt: TGTGCCAGCCGCCCTCCGACAGGGGTAAACACTGAAGCTTTCTTT
j_gene: TRBJ2-7; len: 15; v_gene: TRBV5-1; abundance: -; d_gene: TRBD1; CDR3aa: CASSPGDRVYHEQYF; CDR3nt: TGCGCCAGCAGCCCCGGGGACAGGGTATACCACGAGCAGTACTTC
j_gene: TRBJ1-1; len: 16; v_gene: TRBV14; abundance: few; d_gene: -; CDR3aa: CASSQLSGERSTEAFF; CDR3nt: TGTGCCAGCAGCCAACTCTCCGGGGAAAGAAGCACTGAAGCTTTCTTT
j_gene: TRBJ2-3; len: 15; v_gene: TRBV5-1; abundance: -; d_gene: TRBD2; CDR3aa: CASSFSGTGTDTQYF; CDR3nt: TGCGCCAGCAGCTTTAGCGGGACGGGCACAGATACGCAGTATTTT